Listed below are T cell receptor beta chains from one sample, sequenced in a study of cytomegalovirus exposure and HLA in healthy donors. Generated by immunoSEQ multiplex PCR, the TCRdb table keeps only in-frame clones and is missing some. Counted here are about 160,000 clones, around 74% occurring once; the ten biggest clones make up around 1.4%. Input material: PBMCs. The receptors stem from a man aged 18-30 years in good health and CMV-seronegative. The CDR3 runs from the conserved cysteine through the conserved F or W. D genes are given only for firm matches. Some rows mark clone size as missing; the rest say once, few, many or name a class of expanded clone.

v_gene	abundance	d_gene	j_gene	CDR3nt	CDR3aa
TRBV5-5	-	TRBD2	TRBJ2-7	TGTGCCAGCAGCTTGGCTATAGCGGGGTCCTACGAGCAGTACTTC	CASSLAIAGSYEQYF
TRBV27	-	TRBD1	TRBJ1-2	TGTGCCAGCAGTCTGGAACCAGGGGGTAATGGCGGCTACACCTTC	CASSLEPGGNGGYTF
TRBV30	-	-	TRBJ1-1	TGTGCCTGGAGTGGGGGCCCGACAGGCACGAAAAAGGAAGCTTTCTTT	CAWSGGPTGTKKEAFF
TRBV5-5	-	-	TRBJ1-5	TGTGCCAGCAGCTTGCGGGTCGCAACTCAGCCCCAGCATTTT	CASSLRVATQPQHF
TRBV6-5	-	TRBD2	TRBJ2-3	TGTGCCAGCAGTTACCTTAGCGGGAGAGGGACAGATACGCAGTATTTT	CASSYLSGRGTDTQYF
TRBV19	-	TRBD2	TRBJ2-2	TGTGCCACGGCCGGGACTAGCGGCACCGGGGAGCTGTTTTTT	CATAGTSGTGELFF
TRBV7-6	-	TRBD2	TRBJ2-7	TGTGCCAGCAGCCCTGGACTAGCGGGGGGTTCCTACGAGCAGTACTTC	CASSPGLAGGSYEQYF
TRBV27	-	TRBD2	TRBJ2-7	TGTGCCAGCAGTGCCCGACTAGCGGGAACCTACGAGCAGTACTTC	CASSARLAGTYEQYF
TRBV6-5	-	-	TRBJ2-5	TGTGCCAGCAGTTACTCGGGGGGTCAAGAGACCCAGTACTTC	CASSYSGGQETQYF
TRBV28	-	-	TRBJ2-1	TGTGCCAGCAGAACGGGAGTTGCCTACAATGAGCAGTTCTTC	CASRTGVAYNEQFF
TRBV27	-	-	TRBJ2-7	TGTGCCAGCAGTTTGCAGGACAACGGCTACGAGCAGTACTTC	CASSLQDNGYEQYF
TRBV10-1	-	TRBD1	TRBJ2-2	TGCGCCAGCAGTAGACAGGGTCCGGGGGAGCTGTTTTTT	CASSRQGPGELFF
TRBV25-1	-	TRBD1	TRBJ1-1	TGTGCCAGCAGTGAATCTCAAGGGACAGGTAACACTGAAGCTTTCTTT	CASSESQGTGNTEAFF
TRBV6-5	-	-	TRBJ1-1	TGTGCCAGCAGTTACTCGGGCGTTACGAACACTGAAGCTTTCTTT	CASSYSGVTNTEAFF
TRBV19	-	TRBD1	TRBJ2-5	TGTGCCAGTAGTAAGGAAGGGGGCGCGGGAGAGACCCAGTACTTC	CASSKEGGAGETQYF
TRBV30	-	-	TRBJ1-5	TGTGCCTGGAGTATATCTTCAGTGGGCAATCAGCCCCAGCATTTT	CAWSISSVGNQPQHF
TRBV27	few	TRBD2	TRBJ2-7	TGTGCCAGCAGTTTTCGAAGCGGGAGGGCTTCCGAGCAGTACTTC	CASSFRSGRASEQYF
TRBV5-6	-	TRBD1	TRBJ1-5	TGTGCCAGCAGCTTGCGGACAGGGTACAATCAGCCCCAGCATTTT	CASSLRTGYNQPQHF
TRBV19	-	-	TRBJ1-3	TGTGCCAGTGCGTTCTCTGGAAACACCATATATTTT	CASAFSGNTIYF
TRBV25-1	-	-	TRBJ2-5	TGTGCCAGCAGTGAACTCGAGACCCAGTACTTC	CASSELETQYF
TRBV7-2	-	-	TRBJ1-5	TGTGCCAGCAGCTTAGTGGTCCAGGGACATCCCCAGCATTTT	CASSLVVQGHPQHF
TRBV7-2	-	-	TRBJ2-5	TGTGCCAGCAGCTTATACCCCCGCACTGAGACCCAGTACTTC	CASSLYPRTETQYF
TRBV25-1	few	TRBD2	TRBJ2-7	TGTGCCAGCAGTGAAAGGGGAGGGAGGCTCGAGCAGTACTTC	CASSERGGRLEQYF
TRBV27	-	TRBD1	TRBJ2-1	TGTGCCAGCAGTTTCAGGGGGAACAATGAGCAGTTCTTC	CASSFRGNNEQFF
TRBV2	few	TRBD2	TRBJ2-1	TGTGCCAGCCGGCAGGGCGGGGGAAATGAGCAGTTCTTC	CASRQGGGNEQFF
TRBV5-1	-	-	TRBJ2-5	TGCGCCAGCAGCTCCCTTTCCCAAGAGACCCAGTACTTC	CASSSLSQETQYF
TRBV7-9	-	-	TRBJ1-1	TGTGCCAGCAGCTTATCGGCGGGGACTGAAGCTTTCTTT	CASSLSAGTEAFF
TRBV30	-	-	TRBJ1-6	TGTGCCTGGAGTTCGAAGGGGTACAATAATTCACCCCTCCACTTT	CAWSSKGYNNSPLHF
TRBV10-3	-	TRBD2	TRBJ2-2	TGTGCCATCAGTGTTAAGCGGAGCGGGAGGCTTTCGAACACCGGGGAGCTGTTTTTT	CAISVKRSGRLSNTGELFF
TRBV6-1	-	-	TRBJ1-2	TGTGCCAGCAGTGCCAGCGGGATTAACTATGGCTACACCTTC	CASSASGINYGYTF
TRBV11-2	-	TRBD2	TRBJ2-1	TGTGCCAGCAGCCGTCGGGGGGGCGGAGATGAGCAGTTCTTC	CASSRRGGGDEQFF
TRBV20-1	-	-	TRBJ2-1	TGCAGTGCCCTAGCCGGGCGGGGGCAGTTCTTC	CSALAGRGQFF
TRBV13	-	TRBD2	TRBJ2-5	TGTGCCAGCAGCAGAATAGCGGGAGGGATAGAGACCCAGTACTTC	CASSRIAGGIETQYF
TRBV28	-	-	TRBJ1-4	TGTGCCAGCGGGACTCCAGAAAAACTGTTTTTT	CASGTPEKLFF
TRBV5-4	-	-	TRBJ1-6	TGTGCCAGCAGCTTGAGCCAGGGGCATTCACCCCTCCACTTT	CASSLSQGHSPLHF
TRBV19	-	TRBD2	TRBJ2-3	TGTGCCAGTATGTCGACACTTAGCGGGATCACAGATACGCAGTATTTT	CASMSTLSGITDTQYF
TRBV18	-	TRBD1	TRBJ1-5	TGTGCCAGCTCCCTCACCTCGGGACAGGGGGCTGGAGGCAATCAGCCCCAGCATTTT	CASSLTSGQGAGGNQPQHF
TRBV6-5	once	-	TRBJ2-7	TGTGCCAGCAGCTGGTCTGTGGCAGGGAGGAACGAGCAGTACTTC	CASSWSVAGRNEQYF
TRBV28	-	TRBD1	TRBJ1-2	TGTGCCAGCGGAACACAGGGGAAGCCAGGAGGCTACACCTTC	CASGTQGKPGGYTF
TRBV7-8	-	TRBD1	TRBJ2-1	TGTGCCAGCAGCTTAGGACAGGGGGCGTTCGAGCAGTTCTTC	CASSLGQGAFEQFF
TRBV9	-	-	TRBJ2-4	TGTGCCAGCAGCGAGGGGGTGGGTGGGGACATTCAGTACTTC	CASSEGVGGDIQYF
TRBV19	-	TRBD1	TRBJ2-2	TGTGCCAGTAGTTATCCCCGGTGGGACAGGGTTTACAGCTTGAACACCGGGGAGCTGTTTTTT	CASSYPRWDRVYSLNTGELFF
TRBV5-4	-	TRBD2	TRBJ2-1	TGTGCCAGCAGCTTGGGTGGACTAGCGGTCTCCTACAATGAGCAGTTCTTC	CASSLGGLAVSYNEQFF
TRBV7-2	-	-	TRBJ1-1	TGTGCCAGCCATTTTAGCACTGAAGCTTTCTTT	CASHFSTEAFF
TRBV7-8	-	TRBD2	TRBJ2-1	TGTGCCAGCAGCTTAGCGCGCCTAGCGGGCCCCTACAATGAGCAGTTCTTC	CASSLARLAGPYNEQFF
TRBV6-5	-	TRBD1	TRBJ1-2	TGTGCCAGCAGTACCCAGGGACAGATCTATGGCTACACCTTC	CASSTQGQIYGYTF
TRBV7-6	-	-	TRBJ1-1	TGTGCCAGCAGCTTAGGGATACGCGGACTCCCAGCGGGCACTGAAGCTTTCTTT	CASSLGIRGLPAGTEAFF
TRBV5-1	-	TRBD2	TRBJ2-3	TGCGCCAGCAGCGATGGGACTAGCGGGAGTGATACGCAGTATTTT	CASSDGTSGSDTQYF
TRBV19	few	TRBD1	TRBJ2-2	TGTGCCAGTAGTTTCGTAACAGGGGTAACCGGGGAGCTGTTTTTT	CASSFVTGVTGELFF
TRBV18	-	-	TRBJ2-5	TGTGCCAGCTCACCGGGCCAGAAAGAGACCCAGTACTTC	CASSPGQKETQYF
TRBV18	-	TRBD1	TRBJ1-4	TGTGCCAGCTCACCAGTAGGGGGCGGTGAAAAACTGTTTTTT	CASSPVGGGEKLFF
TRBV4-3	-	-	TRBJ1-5	TGCGCCAGCAGCCAAGCAGGACAGCCTAATCAGCCCCAGCATTTT	CASSQAGQPNQPQHF
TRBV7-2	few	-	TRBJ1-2	TGTGCCAGCAGCCCCCCCCGGGGGGCGGTAGGCTACACCTTC	CASSPPRGAVGYTF
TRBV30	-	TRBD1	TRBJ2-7	TGTGCCCAGGCCGCAGGGGGCTCCTACGAGCAGTACTTC	CAQAAGGSYEQYF
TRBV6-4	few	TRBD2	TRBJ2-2	TGTGCCAGCAGTGAGTTTCCGCGGGAGCACACCGGGGAGCTGTTTTTT	CASSEFPREHTGELFF
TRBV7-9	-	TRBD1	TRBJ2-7	TGTGCCAGCAGGGGGTCCGGGACAGGGGGCGAGCAGTACTTC	CASRGSGTGGEQYF
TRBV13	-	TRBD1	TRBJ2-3	TGTGCCAGCAGCTTAGAGGGGGCAGGGGCAGATACGCAGTATTTT	CASSLEGAGADTQYF
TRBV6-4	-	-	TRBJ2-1	TGTGCCAGCAGTGACTCTAGCGGCTCCTACAATGAGCAGTTCTTC	CASSDSSGSYNEQFF
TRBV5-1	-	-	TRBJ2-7	TGCGCCAGCAGTCGCCAGCGGTACCCTTACGAGCAGTACTTC	CASSRQRYPYEQYF